Detailed here is one TCR beta chain. Its target is not known. This record belongs to a study of healthy donors' naive CD4 and CD8 T cells. Study-level points and caveats: Negatively charged CDR3s marked CD8+ lineage; positively charged CDR3s marked CD4+ lineage. Alpha and beta chains were sequenced in bulk without pairing.

The CDR3 is 12 residues long. Sorting defined naive CD4+ as CD4+CD8-CD45RO-CD45RA+ and naive CD8+ as CD8+CD4-CD45RA+CD27bright. A linear amplification protocol produced the TCR libraries from about 450 ng of total RNA. One entry per CDR3 protein, called by TCRdb with MiXCR from the reads. The repertoire holds about 180,000 distinct CDR3 sequences, around three quarters seen once, with 2% to 2.5% in the top ten. The source material was naive CD4+ and CD8+ T cells sorted from blood, pooled from several donors. This TCR was recovered from a pool of human donors in good health; the sample pools cells from several healthy donors. J is TRBJ2-7 and V is TRBV21-1. TRBV21-1 is an annotated pseudogene. This CDR3 reads CASSKWLYEQYF. The CDR3 DNA reads as TGTGCCAGCAGCAAGTGGTTGTACGAACAGTACTTC.